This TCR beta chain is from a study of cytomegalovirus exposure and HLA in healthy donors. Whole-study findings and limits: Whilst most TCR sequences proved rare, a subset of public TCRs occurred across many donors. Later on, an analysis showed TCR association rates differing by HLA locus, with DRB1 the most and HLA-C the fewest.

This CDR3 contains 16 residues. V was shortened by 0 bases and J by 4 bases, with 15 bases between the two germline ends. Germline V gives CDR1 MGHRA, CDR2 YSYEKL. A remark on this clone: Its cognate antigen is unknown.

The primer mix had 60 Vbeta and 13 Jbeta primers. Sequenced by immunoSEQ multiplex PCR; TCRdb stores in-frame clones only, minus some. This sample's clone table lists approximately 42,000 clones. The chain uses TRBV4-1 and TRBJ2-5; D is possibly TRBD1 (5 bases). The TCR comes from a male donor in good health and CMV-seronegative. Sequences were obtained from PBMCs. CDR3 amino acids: CASSQDSGQPGETQYF. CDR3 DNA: TGCGCCAGCAGCCAAGACAGTGGACAACCCGGAGAGACCCAGTACTTC.